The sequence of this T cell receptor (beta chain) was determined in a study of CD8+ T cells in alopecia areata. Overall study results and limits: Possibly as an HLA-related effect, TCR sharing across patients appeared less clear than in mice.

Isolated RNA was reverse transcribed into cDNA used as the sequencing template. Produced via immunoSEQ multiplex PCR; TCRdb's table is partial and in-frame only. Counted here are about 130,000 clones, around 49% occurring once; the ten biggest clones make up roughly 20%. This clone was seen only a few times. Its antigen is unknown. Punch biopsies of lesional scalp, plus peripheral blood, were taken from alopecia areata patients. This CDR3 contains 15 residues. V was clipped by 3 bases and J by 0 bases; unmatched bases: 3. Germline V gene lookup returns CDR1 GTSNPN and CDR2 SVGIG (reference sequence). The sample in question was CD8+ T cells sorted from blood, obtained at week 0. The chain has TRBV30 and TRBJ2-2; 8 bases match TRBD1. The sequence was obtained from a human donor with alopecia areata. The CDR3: CAWSRDRSNTGELFF. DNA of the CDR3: TGTGCCTGGAGCCGGGACAGGTCGAACACCGGGGAGCTGTTTTTT.